The text below deals with one T cell receptor beta chain. The entry originates in a study of blood T cell repertoires in COVID-19. V gave up 0 bases and J gave up 5 bases, with 10 bases separating them. Germline assignment: CDR1 LNHNV and CDR2 YYDKDF (reference sequence). This CDR3 spans 14 amino acids. Sequenced by immunoSEQ multiplex PCR; TCRdb stores in-frame clones only, minus some. The data contain some 30,000 clones, nearly 90% of them singletons. This TCR derives from a human donor with acute or convalescent COVID-19. The donor label of this sample is uncertain. Material: peripheral blood. The V call is TRBV15, the J call TRBJ1-2, with unresolved D. CDR3 region: CATSRDRGSYGYTF. CDR3 DNA sequence: TGTGCCACCAGCAGAGATCGGGGATCTTATGGCTACACCTTC.